The 30 T cell receptor beta chains below come from one sample, sequenced in a study of patients and donors after allogeneic stem cell transplantation. TCRdb processed the RT-PCR reads anew with MiXCR; each CDR3 protein has one entry. The sample records about 200,000 distinct CDR3 sequences, approximately 41% being singletons. The source material was blood, either unsorted or a sorted T cell fraction (not recorded which). The receptor set was obtained from a human donor who was either an allogeneic HSCT recipient or a stem cell or donor lymphocyte infusion donor (not recorded which). It is not recorded whose cells these are; they may come from a transplant donor.

In its sample, this clonotype was seen a few times. This sequence joins TRBV4-1 and TRBJ1-1, with D possibly matching TRBD1 (6 bases). Germline CDR1 is MGHRA and CDR2 is YSYEKL. The CDR3 covers 15 residues. Trimming shortened V by 2 bases and J by 0 bases, and 10 bases separated the two germline ends. CDR3 sequence: CASSQWTAMNTEAFF. The CDR3 nucleotides are TGCGCCAGCAGCCAATGGACAGCGATGAACACTGAAGCTTTCTTT.

Note on this clonotype: An end of the junction does not agree with germline; a read error may underlie this. V usage is TRBV7-9 and J usage is TRBJ2-2; possibly TRBD1 or TRBD2 for D (6 bases each). This CDR3 has 15 amino acids. Germline V gives CDR1 SEHNR, CDR2 FQNEAQ (reference sequence). CDR3 nucleotide sequence: TGTGCCGGCAGCGTTGTAACAGGGACTACCGGGGAGCTGTTTTTT. Translating gives CAGSVVTGTTGELFF.

Only a few counts were recorded for this clonotype. The genes are TRBV15 and TRBJ1-1; 7 bases fit TRBD1. The CDR3 totals 13 residues. Germline V gene sequence: CDR1 LNHNV, CDR2 YYDKDF (reference sequence). J was trimmed by 4 bases and V by 4 bases; bases with no gene match: 3. CDR3 protein: CATSTRQGTEAFF. CDR3 coding DNA: TGTGCCACCAGCACCCGACAGGGCACTGAAGCTTTCTTT. Combining the CDR3 with reference TRBV15 and TRBJ1-1 gives the whole variable domain DAMVIQNPRYQVTQFGKPVTLSCSQTLNHNVMYWYQQKSSQAPKLLFHYYDKDFNNEADTPDNFQSRRPNTSFCFLDIRSPGLGDTAMYLCATSTRQGTEAFFGQGTRLTVV.

The chain links TRBV29-1 to TRBJ1-1; D is unclear. CDR1 is SQVTM and CDR2 is ANQGSEA in the germline V gene. CDR3 length equals 13 residues. Trimming took 0 bases from V and 0 from J, leaving 5 bases between them. The CDR3 DNA sequence: TGCAGCGTTGAAGACAGGTTGAACACTGAAGCTTTCTTT. Translated: CSVEDRLNTEAFF.

The chain is built from TRBV4-1 and TRBJ2-7; TRBD1 aligns across 7 bases. With V trimmed by 0 bases and J by 1 base, 3 bases remained unmatched. Germline-derived CDR1 and CDR2 are MGHRA and YSYEKL. This CDR3 spans 15 amino acids. This CDR3 reads CASSQDEGASYEQYF. The CDR3 DNA follows: TGCGCCAGCAGCCAAGATGAGGGGGCGTCCTACGAGCAGTACTTC.

V is TRBV18 and J is TRBJ2-7; 8 bases match TRBD2. Germline CDR1 KGHSH, CDR2 LQKENI. V trimming: 4 bases; J trimming: 0 bases; junction bases outside the gene matches: 17. This CDR3 comprises 19 residues. Here the CDR3 reads CASSQTAPGLVFISYEQYF. As DNA, the CDR3 is TGTGCCAGCTCACAGACCGCACCGGGACTAGTTTTTATCTCCTACGAGCAGTACTTC.

Only a few counts were recorded for this clonotype. DNA for the CDR3: TGTGCCAGCAGCACCTTCTCCCAGGGGAATCAGCCCCAGCATTTT. This sequence encodes CASSTFSQGNQPQHF. This rearrangement joins TRBV7-8 to TRBJ1-5; D is possibly TRBD1 (6 bases). The CDR3 has 15 residues. The V and J ends lost 5 bases and 4 bases respectively, with 15 bases between them. Germline assignment: CDR1 SGHVS and CDR2 FQNEAQ.

This sequence joins TRBV12-3 or TRBV12-4 and TRBJ1-2; D uncertain. This CDR3 has 14 amino acids. V was cut by 7 bases and J by 0 bases, with 12 bases left in between. CDR3 nucleotide sequence: TGTGCCAGCAACGCGGATGGAGCTAACTATGGCTACACCTTC. It translates to CASNADGANYGYTF.

This clonotype was detected only a few times. The CDR3 region is CASSPWDTSSGNTIYF. CDR3 nucleotides: TGTGCCAGCAGCCCATGGGACACTAGCTCTGGAAACACCATATATTTT. The V and J genes are TRBV7-9 and TRBJ1-3; the D gene is possibly TRBD1 (6 bases). CDR3 length: 16 amino acids. Between the trimmed V and J ends, which lost 5 bases and 0 bases, there was a span of 14 bases. Germline V gene data show CDR1 as SEHNR and CDR2 as FQNEAQ (reference sequence).

V is TRBV7-6 and J is TRBJ1-1; TRBD1 is a possible D gene (5 bases). CDR1 is SGHVS, CDR2 FNYEAQ, per germline. Trimming left V 1 base short and J 0 bases short, with 15 bases between. CDR3 length equals 17 residues. Here the CDR3 DNA reads TGTGCCAGCAGCTTAGTAAGCGGGGACCTACTGAACACTGAAGCTTTCTTT. Translated, it gives CASSLVSGDLLNTEAFF.

This clonotype was picked up a small number of times. This chain connects TRBV6-5 to TRBJ2-1; 9 bases map to TRBD2. This CDR3 comprises 18 residues. Germline CDR1 reads MNHEY; CDR2 reads SVGAGI. Unmatched junction bases numbered 7, after V lost 0 bases and J lost 1 base. The CDR3 sequence: CASSYSGLAGTSYNEQFF. CDR3 DNA: TGTGCCAGCAGTTACTCGGGGCTAGCGGGAACTTCCTACAATGAGCAGTTCTTC.

The chain links TRBV7-8 to TRBJ2-1, with TRBD2 matching over 10 bases. Per germline, CDR1 SGHVS and CDR2 FQNEAQ. The CDR3 length is 15 residues. The ends lost 1 base at V and 6 bases at J; junction bases unmatched: 3. CDR3 nucleotides: TGTGCCAGCAGCTTAGAAGCGGGAGGGCGCAATGAGCAGTTCTTC. Translation: CASSLEAGGRNEQFF.

This clonotype was detected a few times. This chain connects TRBV12-3 or TRBV12-4 to TRBJ1-2; 10 nucleotides line up with TRBD1. The trim removed 5 bases at V and 5 bases at J, leaving 2 bases unmatched. This CDR3 contains 13 residues. CDR3 in DNA: TGTGCCAGCAGTCAGGGACAGGGGTATGGCTACACCTTC. This translates into CASSQGQGYGYTF.

The chain combines TRBV12-3 or TRBV12-4 with TRBJ1-2, with D hard to call. V dropped 7 bases and J dropped 3 bases, with 15 bases sitting between them. This CDR3 contains 14 residues. DNA of the CDR3: TGTGCCAGCACCCTGGGAGGCTTAGACTATGGCTACACCTTC. Translating gives CASTLGGLDYGYTF.

This clonotype showed up just a few times. The chain recombines TRBV5-1 with TRBJ2-3; D is ambiguous. V was shortened by 4 bases and J by 1 base, with 16 bases between the two germline ends. Per the germline V gene, CDR1 is SGHRS and CDR2 is YFSETQ. The CDR3 totals 16 residues. The CDR3 loop reads CASSRTEFRRTDTQYF. CDR3 sequence (DNA): TGCGCCAGCAGCCGAACAGAATTTCGCCGCACAGATACGCAGTATTTT. Drawing the rest from reference TRBV5-1 and TRBJ2-3, the complete variable domain is KAGVTQTPRYLIKTRGQQVTLSCSPISGHRSVSWYQQTPGQGLQFLFEYFSETQRNKGNFPGRFSGRQFSNSRSEMNVSTLELGDSALYLCASSRTEFRRTDTQYFGPGTRLTVL.

This chain connects TRBV5-1 to TRBJ1-4; unclear D gene. Germline-derived CDR1 and CDR2 are SGHRS and YFSETQ. V lost 2 bases to trimming and J lost 8 bases, with 13 bases between them. This CDR3 has 14 amino acids. The CDR3 DNA reads TGCGCCAGCAGCTTCTCCGGTGGGGAAGAAAAACTGTTTTTT. As protein: CASSFSGGEEKLFF.

This clonotype counts as medium-sized. The chain recombines TRBV9 with TRBJ1-2; D gene unclear. CDR1 and CDR2 (germline): SGDLS, YYNGEE. CDR3 length: 13 residues. Trimming stripped 0 bases from V and 6 bases from J, with 9 bases between. The CDR3 DNA sequence: TGTGCCAGCAGCGTAGAGTCAGGTCATGGCTACACCTTC. Protein: CASSVESGHGYTF. The full variable domain, completed using reference TRBV9 and TRBJ1-2, is DSGVTQTPKHLITATGQRVTLRCSPRSGDLSVYWYQQSLDQGLQFLIQYYNGEERAKGNILERFSAQQFPDLHSELNLSSLELGDSALYFCASSVESGHGYTFGSGTRLTVV.

V and J are TRBV7-8 and TRBJ2-3, with a weak D call TRBD2 (6 bases). CDR3 length: 15 amino acids. Trimming cost V 5 bases and J 4 bases, with 16 bases left between them. Looked up from germline, CDR1 is SGHVS and CDR2 is FQNEAQ. In DNA form, the CDR3 reads TGTGCCAGCAGCCCCTTCCCGGGAGATCCAGATACGCAGTATTTT. It specifies CASSPFPGDPDTQYF.

V is TRBV29-1 and J is TRBJ1-1; maybe TRBD1 (5 bases). The V and J ends lost 8 bases and 7 bases respectively, with 11 bases between them. The germline gives CDR1 SQVTM, CDR2 ANQGSEA. The CDR3 consists of 10 residues. The CDR3 protein is CSFWGGEAFF. The CDR3 bases are TGCAGCTTTTGGGGGGGTGAAGCTTTCTTT.

Only a few counts were recorded for this clonotype. This chain joins TRBV4-3 and TRBJ1-2, with 7 bases matching TRBD1. The CDR3 is made up of 17 amino acids. Germline CDR1 reads LGHNA; CDR2 reads YSLEER. V lost 4 bases, J lost 1 base, and 12 bases stayed unmatched. CDR3 bases: TGCGCCAGCAGCCGCTCCCTGGAAAGGGGGCTTAACTATGGCTACACCTTC. Its translation is CASSRSLERGLNYGYTF.

This rearrangement joins TRBV7-2 to TRBJ1-5; no reliable D call. There are 14 residues in the CDR3. Deletions cut 4 bases from V and 1 base from J, with 8 bases between. CDR1 and CDR2 (germline): SGHTA, FQGNSA. CDR3 amino acids: CASSSKGSNQPQHF. The CDR3 region has the DNA TGTGCCAGCAGCTCCAAAGGCAGCAATCAGCCCCAGCATTTT.

The chain joins TRBV30 to TRBJ1-4, with D uncertain. V was shortened by 2 bases and J by 12 bases, with 10 bases between the two germline ends. CDR3 length: 11 residues. The germline gives CDR1 GTSNPN, CDR2 SVGIG (reference sequence). The CDR3 DNA reads TGTGCCTGGAGTCCCGGAACCGAACTGTTTTTT. Translated: CAWSPGTELFF.

The chain recombines TRBV15 with TRBJ1-1, with TRBD1 matching 8 bases. The CDR3 is 14 residues long. V shed 0 bases, J shed 8 bases, and the junction held 5 bases outside the gene matches. Germline CDR1 LNHNV, CDR2 YYDKDF (reference sequence). DNA of the CDR3: TGTGCCACCAGCAGAGAGCAGGGGGCCGGAGAAGCTTTCTTT. Its protein product is CATSREQGAGEAFF.

In its sample, this clonotype was seen a few times. The V call is TRBV7-8, the J call TRBJ1-1; 9 nucleotides agree with TRBD1. Germline V gene data show CDR1 as SGHVS and CDR2 as FQNEAQ. Germline trimming cut 5 bases from V and 8 bases from J; bases unmatched to any gene: 12. The CDR3 sequence is 15 residues long. CDR3 region: CASSESTGTGIEAFF. The CDR3 region has the DNA TGTGCCAGCAGCGAATCAACCGGGACAGGGATAGAAGCTTTCTTT. The full variable domain, completed using reference TRBV7-8 and TRBJ1-1, is GAGVSQSPRYKVAKRGQDVALRCDPISGHVSLFWYQQALGQGPEFLTYFQNEAQLDKSGLPSDRFFAERPEGSVSTLKIQRTQQEDSAVYLCASSESTGTGIEAFFGQGTRLTVV.

The chain combines TRBV7-7 with TRBJ2-1; D remains ambiguous. The CDR3 has 13 residues. V gave up 5 bases and J gave up 5 bases, with 10 bases separating them. CDR1 is SSHAT, CDR2 FNYEAQ, per germline (reference sequence). In nucleotides, the CDR3 is TGTGCCAGCAGCAACCCTACCGACAATGAGCAGTTCTTC. It yields the protein CASSNPTDNEQFF.

The chain couples TRBV9 to TRBJ2-7, with 7 positions matching TRBD1. Germline V gene sequence: CDR1 SGDLS, CDR2 YYNGEE. The CDR3 spans 17 residues. Trimming cost V 4 bases and J 3 bases; bases outside gene matches: 16. CDR3 amino acids: CASSFSPEPGGYYEQYF. DNA for the CDR3: TGTGCCAGCAGCTTCTCTCCTGAGCCAGGGGGATACTACGAGCAGTACTTC.

This clonotype appeared once. CDR3 coding DNA: TGTGCCAGCAATCCGGGACTAGCGGGAGGTGGTGAGCAGTTCTTC. It specifies CASNPGLAGGGEQFF. The V and J genes are TRBV6-2 or TRBV6-3 and TRBJ2-1; 15 bases match TRBD2. Germline V gene data show CDR1 as MNHEY and CDR2 as SVGEGT. The CDR3 has 15 residues. The V segment lost 7 bases and the J segment 9 bases; nucleotides outside the gene matches: 7.

There are a few counts of this clonotype. The chain employs TRBV29-1 and TRBJ1-1; no definite D call. This CDR3 spans 8 amino acids. Germline CDR1 and CDR2: SQVTM and ANQGSEA. V was shortened by 5 bases and J by 11 bases, with 6 bases between the two germline ends. As DNA, the CDR3 is TGCAGCGTTTCTTGGGCTTTCTTT. Translated, it gives CSVSWAFF. Using reference TRBV29-1 and TRBJ1-1 for the parts outside the CDR3, the full variable domain is SAVISQKPSRDICQRGTSLTIQCQVDSQVTMMFWYRQQPGQSLTLIATANQGSEATYESGFVIDKFPISRPNLTFSTLTVSNMSPEDSSIYLCSVSWAFFGQGTRLTVV.

V gene TRBV29-1 combines with J gene TRBJ1-2, with TRBD1 matching over 9 bases. Per germline, CDR1 SQVTM and CDR2 ANQGSEA. The CDR3 is made up of 16 amino acids. CDR3 region: CRGTQGAFNYNYGYTF. CDR3 nucleotides: TGCAGGGGTACACAGGGGGCGTTTAATTATAACTATGGCTACACCTTC.

This clonotype was counted once. The V and J genes are TRBV5-6 and TRBJ1-1; the match to TRBD1 covers 8 bases. The CDR3 covers 15 residues. V was pared by 0 bases and J by 5 bases, with 6 bases of the junction left unmatched. Germline V CDR1 and CDR2: SGHDT, YYEEEE. The CDR3 protein is CASSLDGQGYTEAFF. The CDR3 DNA reads as TGTGCCAGCAGCTTGGATGGACAGGGATATACTGAAGCTTTCTTT. The full variable domain, completed using reference TRBV5-6 and TRBJ1-1, is DAGVTQSPTHLIKTRGQQVTLRCSPKSGHDTVSWYQQALGQGPQFIFQYYEEEERQRGNFPDRFSGHQFPNYSSELNVNALLLGDSALYLCASSLDGQGYTEAFFGQGTRLTVV.